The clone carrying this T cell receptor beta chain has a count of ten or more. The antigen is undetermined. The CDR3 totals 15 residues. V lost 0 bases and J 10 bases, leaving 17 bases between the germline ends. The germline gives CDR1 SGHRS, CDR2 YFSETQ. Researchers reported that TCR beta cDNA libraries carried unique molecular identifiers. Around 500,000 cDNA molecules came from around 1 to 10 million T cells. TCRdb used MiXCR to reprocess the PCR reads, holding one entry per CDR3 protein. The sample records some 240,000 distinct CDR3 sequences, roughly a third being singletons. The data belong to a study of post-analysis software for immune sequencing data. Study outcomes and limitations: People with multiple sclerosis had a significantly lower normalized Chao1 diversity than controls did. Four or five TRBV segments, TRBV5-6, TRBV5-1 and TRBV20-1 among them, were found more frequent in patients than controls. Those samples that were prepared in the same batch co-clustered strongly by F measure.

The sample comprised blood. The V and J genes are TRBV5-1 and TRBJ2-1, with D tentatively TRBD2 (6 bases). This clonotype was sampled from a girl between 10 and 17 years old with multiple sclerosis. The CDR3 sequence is CASSLGLEGLEEQFF. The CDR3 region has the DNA TGCGCCAGCAGCTTGGGGCTGGAGGGCCTGGAGGAGCAGTTCTTC.